Included here is one T cell receptor beta chain sequence, with context. This clonotype was counted a few times. What this receptor recognizes is not known. Qualities for individual bases were not recorded, and no much larger clone is one base off. The data derive from a study of vaccination and CD4 T cells after COVID-19 (dated by TCRdb to the early 2020s). General notes on the study: Convalescent patients had a positive SARS-CoV-2 result on nasal swab PCR, and of these patients, nine had mild disease and one had severe disease. In the convalescent cohort there were six males and four females, among whom were two Hispanic individuals, seven Caucasians, two Asians and one multiracial person. Participants received two doses of either the Pfizer-BioNTech BNT162b2 vaccine (n=8) or the Moderna mRNA-1273 vaccine (n=2). Post-COVID blood samples from convalescent patients were collected a median of approximately 100 days after diagnosis, with a range of 35 to 161 days. Post-vaccine blood samples were collected a median of about 72 days after the second vaccine dose, ranging from about 12 to 241 days. Overlapping spike peptide pools from SARS-CoV-2 and from the common cold coronaviruses HCoV-NL63, HCoV-OC43 and HCoV-229E were used as culture stimuli. Control cultures used a CEFX viral epitope pool as positive control, an HIV-1 Nef peptide pool as negative control, or no peptide. The spike-specific CD4+ TCR repertoire was compared before and after mRNA vaccination in over nine COVID-19 convalescent patients and several infection-naive healthy vaccine recipients. On the study overall, not on this receptor specifically: In convalescent patients, a median 86.3% of post-vaccine SARS-CoV-2-reactive clones were detected only after vaccination, and vaccine-specific priming was suggested by this finding. Only a relatively small number of convalescent patients were included in the study, and early timepoints following natural infection were not analyzed. An increase in the median number of SARS-CoV-2-reactive clonotypes from approximately 21 after infection to 35 to 40 after vaccination was observed, but the change was not found to be significant. Of the vaccine-specific clones in convalescent patients, 304 of 307, or nearly all, reacted only to SARS-CoV-2 spike and did not cross-react with common cold coronaviruses.

To prepare the library, PCR was applied. DNA from cultured CD4+ T cells underwent TCR sequencing with the Oncomine TCR Beta short-read assay at the Johns Hopkins FTIC core. The QIAamp micro DNA kit was used to extract genomic DNA from the cultured CD4+ T cells. Oncomine TCR Beta libraries made from cultured CD4+ T cells were pooled using unique dual indexes and sequenced on an Illumina iSeq 100. Concerning the study's data processing: Non-productive sequences were filtered out, and CDR3s that did not start with C, did not end with F or W, or were shorter than 7 amino acids were discarded. The MANAFEST web application identified antigen-specific clonotypes by comparing peptide-stimulated wells against reference wells and other culture wells. Positive clones required FDR below 0.05, an odds ratio above 5, and productive frequency above 0.1% in at least two of three replicate wells. Cross-reactive clonotypes were defined as significantly expanded in both SARS-CoV-2 spike wells and at least one common cold coronavirus spike condition. Levenshtein distances (stringdist) and unrooted phylogenetic trees (ape) in R version 3.6.1 were used to assess CDR3 homology. The public reads were quality trimmed at Q25 with fastp and then assembled into clones with MiXCR by TCRdb, keeping productive beta chains. CDR3 protein sequences are deduplicated, and each keeps its most common genes and DNA. It is TCRdb's table, rather than the study itself, that gives the V and J calls and clone size. Recorded for this sample are approximately 13,000 distinct CDR3 sequences; roughly 30% of them occurred a single time. The biggest ten clones account for about 15% of the sample.

CDR1 DFQATT and CDR2 SNEGSKA are derived from the germline V gene (reference sequence). The CDR3 runs 14 amino acids, cysteine and phenylalanine included. The retained sequence is limited to the CDR3, 42 bases, with the frame set at the first base. V is trimmed back by 4 bases and J by 8 bases, and the junction contains 10 bases that no gene match accounts for. The sample's treatment or condition, from its label and the paper: roughly nine-day PBMC culture with coronavirus spike peptide pools or control peptides (ViraFEST assay). To expand antigen-specific T cells with peptide pools and then pick out the expanded clonotypes through TCR sequencing, the study relied on the ViraFEST assay. The convalescent patients' positive SARS-CoV-2 PCR tests were from March to December 2020, which was before the Alpha, Beta and Delta variants emerged in the United States. About 2 million PBMCs per well were cultured in IMDM with roughly 5.2% human AB serum and 8 to 10 IU/ml IL-2, plus 10 ug/ml peptide pools. On days 3 and 7, half of the culture medium was replaced with fresh IL-2-containing medium. After roughly 9 days of culture, CD4+ T cells were isolated by negative selection with the EasySep CD4+ T cell isolation kit. Ficoll-Paque Plus gradient centrifugation was used to isolate PBMCs from whole blood, and the isolated PBMCs were then either used fresh or cryopreserved at -140C. In general, triplicate wells were set up for every culture condition.

This sequence was found in a human donor with COVID-19. What was sequenced was cultured CD4+ T cells from blood. In this chain, TRBV20-1 is recombined with TRBJ1-2; TRBD1 agrees with 10 junctional bases. The DNA sequence is as follows: TGCAGTGCTACCGACAGGGGGCGCAGCACGGGCTACACCTTC. Translated, this gives CSATDRGRSTGYTF.